The present entry profiles one T cell receptor beta chain with its context. Germline trimming cut 6 bases from V and 6 bases from J; bases unmatched to any gene: 3. In germline, CDR1 is SGHKS, CDR2 YYEKEE (reference sequence). This CDR3 has 13 residues. The data stem from a study of human T cells and chemical hapten exposure. TCRdb used MiXCR to reprocess the RACE reads, holding one entry per CDR3 protein. The sample yields 180,000 or so distinct CDR3 sequences, roughly 15% seen once. Time point in this sample: patch test 1, 2 weeks after DPC sensitization. Treatment specified: therapeutic diphenylcyclopropenone sensitization with weekly scalp DPC.

The material sequenced was whole blood, taken in connection with sensitization to the hapten diphenylcyclopropenone (DPC). The V and J genes are TRBV5-5 and TRBJ1-6; TRBD1 agrees at 7 bases. The receptor was derived from a woman in her twenties or thirties with alopecia areata. Some clones in this sample may be carry-over from other donors' samples. CDR3 DNA sequence: TGTGCCAGCAAAGGGGGCGGTAATTCACCCCTCCACTTT. It specifies CASKGGGNSPLHF.